These 16 T cell receptor beta chains came from one sample sequenced in a study of T cell repertoires in cytomegalovirus infection. TCRdb reprocessed the reads with MiXCR, giving one entry per CDR3 protein. Of about 230,000 distinct CDR3 sequences detected, about 20% appear once; the ten largest clones hold approximately 18%. Sequencing input: CD8+ T cells from PBMCs. All receptors come from a human donor in good health (CMV status not recorded). Some clones in this sample may be carry-over from other donors' samples.

This clonotype has more than one count but fewer than ten. This chain links TRBV23-1 with TRBJ2-7, with unresolved D. TRBV23-1 is recorded as an ORF, its role being uncertain. Trimming took off 6 bases at V and 6 bases at J, with 9 bases between the two ends. The CDR3 spans 11 residues. The chain's CDR3 is CASRVWFEQYF. The CDR3, as DNA: TGCGCCAGCAGGGTTTGGTTCGAGCAGTACTTC.

This clonotype has just a few counts. The rearrangement links TRBV7-6 to TRBJ2-2, with 7 bases fitting TRBD2. The CDR3 loop spans 13 amino acids. With V trimmed by 6 bases and J by 6 bases, 4 bases remained unmatched. Germline lookup yields CDR1 SGHVS and CDR2 FNYEAQ. CDR3 amino acids: CASSGGGAGELFF. CDR3 bases: TGTGCCAGCAGTGGCGGGGGAGCCGGGGAGCTGTTTTTT.

The sample holds a few counts of this clonotype. The rearrangement joins TRBV29-1 to TRBJ1-4, with D perhaps matching TRBD1 (6 bases). Germline assignment: CDR1 SQVTM and CDR2 ANQGSEA. CDR3 length equals 15 residues. V was shortened by 3 bases and J by 8 bases, with 19 bases between the two germline ends. CDR3 DNA sequence: TGCAGCGTTGATGGGACCCACGGGGGGCTCGAAAAACTGTTTTTT. The encoded protein is CSVDGTHGGLEKLFF.

About this clonotype: The germline gene is not matched at one end of the junction; a read error may be the cause. The rearrangement uses TRBV7-4 and TRBJ1-5, with 8 bases lining up with TRBD1. Looked up from germline, CDR1 is SGHVT and CDR2 is SQSDAQ. This CDR3 contains 17 residues. As DNA, the CDR3 is TGTGCCAGCAGCTTAGTTGTAGGACAGGGCCAGAATCAGCGCCAGCATTTT. Its translation is CASSLVVGQGQNQRQHF.

The chain is built from TRBV10-3 and TRBJ1-1; 9 positions match TRBD1. CDR1 is ENHRY and CDR2 is SYGVKD in the germline V gene. J was trimmed by 1 base and V by 0 bases; bases with no gene match: 0. This CDR3 region has 15 residues. The CDR3 protein is CAISESGQGNTEAFF. The DNA of the CDR3 is TGTGCCATCAGTGAGTCGGGACAGGGGAACACTGAAGCTTTCTTT.

This clonotype was counted only a few times. The chain employs TRBV13 and TRBJ2-1; 7 bases line up with TRBD1. The germline V gene has CDR1 PRHDT and CDR2 FYEKMQ (reference sequence). The CDR3 consists of 13 residues. Losses at the gene ends were 3 bases for V and 8 bases for J; bases not matched to a gene: 4. The CDR3 region has the DNA TGTGCCAGCAGCTTGACAGGGTCCCATGAGCAGTTCTTC. Its protein product is CASSLTGSHEQFF.

In its sample, this clonotype was seen many times. J is TRBJ1-2 and V is TRBV29-1; D gene ambiguous. The CDR3 length is 13 residues. The germline CDR1 and CDR2 sequences are SQVTM and ANQGSEA. V gave up 4 bases and J gave up 4 bases, with 13 bases separating them. Here the CDR3 reads CSVADEYRYGYTF. CDR3 bases: TGCAGCGTTGCAGACGAGTATCGCTATGGCTACACCTTC.

This clonotype was found many times. The CDR3 spells CASSLAGGHYGYTF. CDR3 DNA: TGTGCCAGCAGCTTGGCAGGGGGACACTATGGCTACACCTTC. This chain connects TRBV7-9 to TRBJ1-2; 7 nucleotides align to TRBD1. Germline V CDR1 and CDR2: SEHNR, FQNEAQ (reference sequence). The junction had 4 bases not matched to a gene; V was cut back by 3 bases and J by 3 bases. The CDR3 has 14 amino acids.

This clonotype was picked up a small number of times. The V and J genes are TRBV5-6 and TRBJ2-1; D is undetermined. This CDR3 is built from 13 residues. V was clipped by 0 bases and J by 9 bases, with 10 bases between them. Germline lookup yields CDR1 SGHDT and CDR2 YYEEEE. This CDR3 is CASSLAPDGEQFF. CDR3 DNA: TGTGCCAGCAGCTTGGCCCCCGATGGTGAGCAGTTCTTC.

This clonotype was seen a few times. The genes are TRBV7-6 and TRBJ2-1; 10 bases are shared with TRBD2. The CDR3 contains 15 residues. Germline-derived CDR1 and CDR2 are SGHVS and FNYEAQ. V shed 1 base and J 7 bases; nucleotides not matched to a gene: 4. CDR3 sequence (DNA): TGTGCCAGCAGCTTAGAAGCGGGGGGGCGTAATGAGCAGTTCTTC. It codes for CASSLEAGGRNEQFF.

The V call is TRBV27, the J call TRBJ2-7, with D maybe TRBD1 (7 bases). Germline V lookup: CDR1 MNHEY, CDR2 SMNVEV (reference sequence). CDR3 length: 18 residues. V gave up 4 bases and J gave up 1 base, with 23 bases separating them. In DNA, the CDR3 is TGTGCCAGCAGTTCGGGATTCTCGACAGGGACTTTATCCTACGAGCAGTACTTC. Translating it yields CASSSGFSTGTLSYEQYF.

This clonotype was seen repeatedly, ten times or more. The chain uses TRBV5-5 and TRBJ2-7; TRBD1 agrees at 7 bases. Losses at the gene ends were 3 bases for V and 3 bases for J; bases not matched to a gene: 3. CDR1 and CDR2 (germline): SGHKS, YYEKEE (reference sequence). This CDR3 contains 13 residues. Here the CDR3 DNA reads TGTGCCAGCAGCTGGGGACAGATCTACGAGCAGTACTTC. The encoded protein is CASSWGQIYEQYF.

V and J are TRBV19 and TRBJ1-1, with D uncertain. V lost 11 bases to trimming and J lost 1 base, with 14 bases between them. This CDR3 comprises 13 residues. CDR1 is LNHDA, CDR2 SQIVND, per germline (reference sequence). Here the CDR3 reads CAVLGGKNTEAFF. CDR3 nucleotide sequence: TGTGCCGTCCTAGGCGGGAAGAACACTGAAGCTTTCTTT.

The rearrangement uses TRBV29-1 and TRBJ1-1; D is ambiguous. The CDR3 length is 11 residues. Germline V lookup: CDR1 SQVTM, CDR2 ANQGSEA. V was clipped by 3 bases and J by 4 bases, with 6 bases between them. CDR3 protein: CSVDGGTEAFF. The CDR3 nucleotides are TGCAGCGTTGATGGTGGCACTGAAGCTTTCTTT.

The chain employs TRBV5-4 and TRBJ2-1; unclear D gene. The CDR3 is 14 amino acids. The V gene's germline CDR1 is SGHNT and CDR2 YYREEE (reference sequence). V lost 0 bases to trimming and J lost 9 bases, with 13 bases between them. The CDR3 DNA follows: TGTGCCAGCAGCTTGGTAGGTTTGTACGCTGAGCAGTTCTTC. It encodes CASSLVGLYAEQFF.

As for this clonotype: The junction does not match germline at one end; this may be a read error. This chain joins TRBV30 and TRBJ1-5, with no clear D. Germline values: CDR1 GTSNPN, CDR2 SVGIG (reference sequence). CDR3 length: 14 residues. CDR3 sequence reads: CARSVRAEGQPQHF. Written as DNA, the CDR3 is TGTGCCCGGAGTGTACGGGCAGAAGGGCAGCCCCAGCATTTT. Looking up the rest from reference TRBV30 and TRBJ1-5 gives the full variable domain: SQTIHQWPATLVQPVGSPLSLECTVEGTSNPNLYWYRQAAGRGLQLLFYSVGIGQISSEVPQNLSASRPQDRQFILSSKKLLLSDSGFYLCARSVRAEGQPQHFGDGTRLSIL.